The clone carrying this TCR beta chain has a handful of counts. The antigen is unknown. Treatment: 15 Gy SBRT to primary tumor, nephrectomy 4 weeks later. Nephrectomy followed 15 Gy stereotactic body radiation by 4 weeks. The data belong to a study of radiation and T cells in renal cell carcinoma. The germline gives CDR1 SNHLY, CDR2 FYNNEI. The CDR3 has 14 residues. With 7 bases removed from V and 6 bases from J, the gap between germline ends came to 16 bases. This table comes from immunoSEQ multiplex PCR, and its TCRdb copy is limited to in-frame clones, with some not included. The sample contains around 21,000 clones, around 46% of which appear only once. Findings of the study overall: Dominant CDR3 motifs occupied more repertoire in irradiated than control tumors. From baseline, blood top tumor clonotypes peaked at 2 weeks post-radiation. Intratumoral heterogeneity was not captured in these 0.75 to 1 g regions.

The sample in question was tumor tissue, obtained from a patient whose treatment included radiotherapy and nephrectomy. The sequence was obtained from a woman in her fifties or sixties with renal cell carcinoma. This rearrangement joins TRBV2 to TRBJ1-5, with D unresolved. The CDR3 sequence is CASKAGIEGQPQHF. The DNA for the CDR3 is TGTGCCAGCAAGGCGGGGATCGAGGGTCAGCCCCAGCATTTT.